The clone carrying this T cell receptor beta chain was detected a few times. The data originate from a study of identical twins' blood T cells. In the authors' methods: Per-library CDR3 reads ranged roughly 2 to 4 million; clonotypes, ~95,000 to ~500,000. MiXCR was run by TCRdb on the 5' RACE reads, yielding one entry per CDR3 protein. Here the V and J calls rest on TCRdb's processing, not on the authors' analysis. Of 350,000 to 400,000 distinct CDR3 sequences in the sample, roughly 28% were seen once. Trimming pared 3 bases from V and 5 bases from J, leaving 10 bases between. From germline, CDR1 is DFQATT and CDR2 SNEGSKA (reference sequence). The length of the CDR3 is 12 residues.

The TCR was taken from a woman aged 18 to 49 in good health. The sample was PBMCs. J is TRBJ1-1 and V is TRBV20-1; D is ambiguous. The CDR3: CSASWGETEAFF. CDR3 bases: TGCAGTGCTAGCTGGGGAGAGACTGAAGCTTTCTTT.